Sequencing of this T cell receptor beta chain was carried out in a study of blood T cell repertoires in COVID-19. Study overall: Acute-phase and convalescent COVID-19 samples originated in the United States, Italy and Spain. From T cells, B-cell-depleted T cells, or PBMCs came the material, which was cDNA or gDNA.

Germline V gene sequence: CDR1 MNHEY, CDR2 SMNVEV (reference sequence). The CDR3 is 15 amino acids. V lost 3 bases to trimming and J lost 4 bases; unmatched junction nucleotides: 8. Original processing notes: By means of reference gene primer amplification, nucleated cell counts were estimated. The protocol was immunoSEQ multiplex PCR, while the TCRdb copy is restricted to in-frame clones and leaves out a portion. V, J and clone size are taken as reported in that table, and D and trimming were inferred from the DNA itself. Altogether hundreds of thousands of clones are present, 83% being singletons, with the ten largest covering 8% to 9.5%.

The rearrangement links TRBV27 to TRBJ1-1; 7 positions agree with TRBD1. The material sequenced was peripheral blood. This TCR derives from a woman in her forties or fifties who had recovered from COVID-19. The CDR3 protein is CASSFGAGGGTEAFF. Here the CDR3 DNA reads TGTGCCAGCAGTTTCGGGGCAGGGGGTGGCACTGAAGCTTTCTTT.